Each of the 20 T cell receptor beta chains below was sequenced from the same sample in a study of T-cell memory formation after mild COVID-19. TCRdb re-called the 5' RACE reads with MiXCR, one entry per CDR3 protein. Among about 34,000 distinct CDR3 sequences listed, 7% to 8% were seen once. The sequenced material came from PBMCs or a T cell subset sorted from them (not recorded which). These TCRs come from a young man who had mild COVID-19 (a few samples of this study predate the infection). Cell type and time point are not known.

This clonotype was counted only a few times. The chain combines TRBV5-6 with TRBJ2-7; 7 nucleotides match TRBD1. The CDR3 covers 12 residues. V gave up 4 bases and J gave up 9 bases; unmatched junction bases: 7. From germline, CDR1 is SGHDT and CDR2 YYEEEE. CDR3 region: CASSLTGDGQYV. The CDR3 nucleotides are TGTGCCAGCAGCCTAACAGGGGATGGGCAGTACGTC.

This clonotype was picked up one time. The chain recombines TRBV24-1 with TRBJ2-2, with D perhaps assigned TRBD1 or TRBD2 (5 bases each). CDR1 and CDR2 from the germline V gene are KGHDR and SFDVKD. CDR3 length: 15 residues. V was pared by 4 bases and J by 5 bases, with 13 bases between. CDR3 in amino acids: CATSDPGRLTGELFF. The CDR3 nucleotides read TGTGCCACCAGTGACCCGGGACGACTAACCGGGGAGCTGTTTTTT.

In its sample, this clonotype was seen a few times. The gene calls are TRBV9 and TRBJ2-1; unclear D gene. This CDR3 has 15 residues. The V end lost 4 bases, the J end lost 8 bases, and 19 bases lay between the germline ends. CDR1 and CDR2 (germline): SGDLS, YYNGEE. The CDR3, as DNA: TGTGCCAGCAGCCCCCGACTGGGAACTCGGCATGAGCAGTTCTTC. It specifies CASSPRLGTRHEQFF.

This clonotype has just a few counts. This chain joins TRBV2 and TRBJ1-1; D possibly corresponds to TRBD1 (5 bases). Germline V gives CDR1 SNHLY, CDR2 FYNNEI. The V end lost 5 bases, the J end lost 1 base, and 11 bases lay between the germline ends. This CDR3 contains 14 residues. The CDR3 sequence is CASSSGTENTEAFF. CDR3 in DNA: TGTGCCAGCAGTTCCGGGACGGAGAACACTGAAGCTTTCTTT.

This clonotype was found many times. This rearrangement joins TRBV24-1 to TRBJ2-3; TRBD1 is a possible D gene (6 bases). V lost 4 bases, J lost 4 bases, and 11 bases lay in between. This CDR3 region has 14 residues. Germline V gene lookup returns CDR1 KGHDR and CDR2 SFDVKD. CDR3 coding DNA: TGTGCCACCAGTGACCCCCGGACAGCAGATACGCAGTATTTT. Translation: CATSDPRTADTQYF.

This clonotype came up many times. This chain uses TRBV5-4 with TRBJ2-2, with TRBD1 matching over 7 bases. CDR3 length: 15 amino acids. Germline lookup yields CDR1 SGHNT and CDR2 YYREEE (reference sequence). Trimming took 4 bases from V and 1 from J; bases not matched to a gene: 4. CDR3 coding DNA: TGTGCCAGCAGCCCAGGGACAGAGAACACCGGGGAGCTGTTTTTT. Amino acid sequence: CASSPGTENTGELFF.

This clonotype was seen at least ten times. The chain links TRBV18 to TRBJ2-5; D is perhaps TRBD1 or TRBD2 (5 bases each). The CDR3 contains 15 residues. With 4 bases removed from V and 4 bases from J, the gap between germline ends came to 16 bases. Germline values: CDR1 KGHSH, CDR2 LQKENI. The CDR3 DNA is TGTGCCAGCTCACTCAATAGAGAGGGGCGAGAGACCCAGTACTTC. Translation: CASSLNREGRETQYF.

This clonotype appeared many times. The chain combines TRBV6-2 or TRBV6-3 with TRBJ1-5; D not certain. The germline V and J ends were trimmed by 2 bases and 7 bases, with 6 bases remaining between them. The CDR3 runs to 12 residues. Germline CDR1 and CDR2: MNHEY and SVGEGT. Here the CDR3 reads CASSYPTQPQHF. CDR3 nucleotide sequence: TGTGCCAGCAGTTACCCGACACAGCCCCAGCATTTT.

This clonotype was detected ten times or more. The V gene is TRBV2, the J gene TRBJ1-1, with D unclear. The germline V and J ends were trimmed by 3 bases and 0 bases, with 17 bases remaining between them. Germline V lookup: CDR1 SNHLY, CDR2 FYNNEI. The CDR3 runs 17 residues. The CDR3 bases are TGTGCCAGCAGTGAGGTCTGGGAGGAACCGATGAACACTGAAGCTTTCTTT. It translates to CASSEVWEEPMNTEAFF.

The chain couples TRBV7-9 to TRBJ2-5; D ambiguous. The CDR3 totals 13 residues. Trimming took 4 bases from V and 4 from J, leaving 10 bases between them. The germline gives CDR1 SEHNR, CDR2 FQNEAQ (reference sequence). This CDR3 reads CASSSSAGETQYF. The CDR3 DNA is TGTGCCAGCAGCTCCTCCGCAGGAGAGACCCAGTACTTC.

This clonotype has ten or more counts. The CDR3: CASSPGHYDYEQYF. The CDR3 coding sequence is TGTGCCAGCTCACCGGGACACTATGACTACGAGCAGTACTTC. The rearrangement joins TRBV18 to TRBJ2-7; possibly TRBD1 for D (6 bases). The germline V gene has CDR1 KGHSH and CDR2 LQKENI. The CDR3 runs to 14 residues. V lost 3 bases and J lost 3, with 12 bases in between.

V usage is TRBV7-2 and J usage is TRBJ2-7, with 10 bases fitting TRBD2. V dropped 2 bases and J dropped 4; count of bases not matched to a gene: 5. The germline V gene encodes CDR1 SGHTA and CDR2 FQGNSA. The CDR3 spans 15 residues. The CDR3 loop is CASSLLPSGGYEQYF. CDR3 DNA sequence: TGTGCCAGCAGCTTACTACCTAGCGGGGGATACGAGCAGTACTTC.

This clonotype came up many times. The chain employs TRBV7-2 and TRBJ2-3; TRBD2 matches 7 bases. Germline CDR1 SGHTA, CDR2 FQGNSA. This CDR3 is 16 amino acids long. J lost 2 bases, V lost 0 bases, and 5 bases had no gene match. In DNA form, the CDR3 reads TGTGCCAGCAGCTTAGCACGGGGGGATGTCACAGATACGCAGTATTTT. This gives the protein CASSLARGDVTDTQYF.

The V gene is TRBV30, the J gene TRBJ1-2; 7 nucleotides align to TRBD1. Losses at the gene ends were 0 bases for V and 11 bases for J; bases not matched to a gene: 6. The germline V gene encodes CDR1 GTSNPN and CDR2 SVGIG (reference sequence). CDR3 length: 12 residues. CDR3 DNA: TGTGCCTGGAGTGTACAGGGGTATCGATACACCTTC. Encoded protein: CAWSVQGYRYTF.

This clonotype was counted at least ten times. The rearrangement links TRBV5-1 to TRBJ2-1, with 13 positions matching TRBD2. Per the germline V gene, CDR1 is SGHRS and CDR2 is YFSETQ. The V and J ends lost 4 bases and 8 bases, in that order; junction bases with no gene match: 9. CDR3 length equals 16 residues. Written as DNA, the CDR3 is TGCGCCAGCAGCCGGCAAACTAGCGGGGGGGCAGATGAGCAGTTCTTC. Translation gives CASSRQTSGGADEQFF.

V and J are TRBV5-1 and TRBJ2-1; the D gene could be TRBD1 or TRBD2 (5 bases each). The CDR3 extends over 15 amino acids. The ends were cut back, 4 bases at V and 5 bases at J, with 16 bases in the middle. From germline, CDR1 is SGHRS and CDR2 YFSETQ. Here the CDR3 reads CASSATGRRDNEQFF. In nucleotides, the CDR3 is TGCGCCAGCAGCGCGACGGGACGCAGAGACAATGAGCAGTTCTTC.

This clonotype was found many times. The chain recombines TRBV4-1 with TRBJ1-4, with TRBD1 identical over 10 bases. Unmatched junction bases numbered 6, after V lost 0 bases and J lost 8 bases. Germline lookup yields CDR1 MGHRA and CDR2 YSYEKL. This CDR3 has 16 amino acids. CDR3 protein: CASSQDPGTGAEKLFF. In DNA, the CDR3 is TGCGCCAGCAGCCAAGATCCCGGGACAGGGGCGGAAAAACTGTTTTTT.

The V call is TRBV11-3, the J call TRBJ2-3; 9 bases align to TRBD2. The CDR3 spans 13 residues. The germline CDR1 and CDR2 sequences are SGHNT and YENEEA. J lost 5 bases, V lost 5 bases, and 2 bases had no gene match. In DNA form, the CDR3 reads TGTGCCAGCAGCGCGGGGGGGGGAGATACGCAGTATTTT. This gives the protein CASSAGGGDTQYF.

This clonotype showed up many times. The rearrangement uses TRBV24-1 and TRBJ1-2; TRBD1 matches 7 bases. With 1 base clipped from V and 8 bases from J, the junction kept 3 bases outside the gene matches. Germline CDR1 reads KGHDR; CDR2 reads SFDVKD. CDR3 length: 13 residues. DNA for the CDR3: TGTGCCACCAGTGATTTTGAGGGGGCCGGCTACACCTTC. It yields the protein CATSDFEGAGYTF.

Ten or more counts support this clonotype. The genes are TRBV7-9 and TRBJ2-1; D is ambiguous. The ends were cut back, 5 bases at V and 10 bases at J, with 12 bases in the middle. In germline, CDR1 is SEHNR, CDR2 FQNEAQ (reference sequence). This CDR3 has 12 residues. CDR3 residues: CASSLLGAEQFF. The CDR3 DNA sequence: TGTGCCAGCAGCCTCCTAGGAGCCGAGCAGTTCTTC.